This T cell receptor (beta chain) stems from a study of shared clonotypes between healthy human individuals. Study in general: The people who gave samples were two women and a few men aged 18 to 49. Study observations and caveats: The four-donor shared clonotypes exceeded non-shared clonotypes in generation probability, with non-shared ones scoring lower.

Remarks on this clone: Its antigen remains unidentified.

At deep level, the assay was performed. Some clones are missing from TCRdb's copy, which holds only in-frame ones; the method was immunoSEQ multiplex PCR. The data hold 2 million to 3 million clones, with 85% to 95% observed a single time. Looked up from germline, CDR1 is MGHDK and CDR2 is SYGVNS. The CDR3 contains 12 residues. This receptor was identified in a man aged 18 to 30 in good health. The specimen was naive CD4+ T cells sorted from blood. Noted subset: CD45RA+ positively selected. V is TRBV25-1 and J is TRBJ2-5; D unresolved. With the DNA end fitting TRBJ2-7 better, the J assignment may be wrong. CDR3 region: CASPIAWYEQYF. DNA of the CDR3: TGTGCCAGCCCGATCGCGTGGTACGAGCAGTACTTC.